This TCR beta chain derives from a study of T cell repertoires in cytomegalovirus infection. Whole-study findings and limits: Summed frequency of public TCR beta families distinguished CMV carriers with the relevant HLA.

TCRdb analysed the reads with MiXCR anew, one entry per CDR3 protein. The table shows around 300,000 distinct CDR3 sequences, with more than 20% occurring only once. Only a few counts were recorded for this clonotype. As yet, its antigen is unknown. The clonotype originates from a human donor in good health (CMV status not recorded). Some clones in this sample may be carry-over from other donors' samples. The specimen sequenced was PBMCs.

The CDR3 here is CASSLIGQLAKNIQYF. The CDR3 DNA reads TGTGCCAGCAGTCTTATAGGACAATTAGCCAAAAACATTCAGTACTTC. This rearrangement joins TRBV28 to TRBJ2-4; a weak D match, TRBD1 (5 bases). Germline V gene lookup returns CDR1 MDHEN and CDR2 SYDVKM. The CDR3 spans 16 residues. V was clipped by 5 bases and J by 0 bases, with 14 bases between them.